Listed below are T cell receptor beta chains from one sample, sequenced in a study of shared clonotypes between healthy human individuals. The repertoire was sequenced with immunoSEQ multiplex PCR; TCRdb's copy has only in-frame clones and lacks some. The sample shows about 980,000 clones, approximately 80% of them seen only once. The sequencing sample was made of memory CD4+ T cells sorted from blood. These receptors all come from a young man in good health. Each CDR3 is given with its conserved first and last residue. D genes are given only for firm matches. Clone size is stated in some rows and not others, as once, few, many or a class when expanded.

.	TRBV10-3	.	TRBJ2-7	TGTGCCATCAGTGAGTCGAACAGGGTGGGCGAGCAGTACTTC	CAISESNRVGEQYF
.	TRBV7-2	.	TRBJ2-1	TGTGCCAGCAGCCAAGCCTACCGCTCCTACAATGAGCAGTTCTTC	CASSQAYRSYNEQFF
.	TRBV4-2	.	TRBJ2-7	TGTGCCAGCAGCATGGGAAAATGGGTCTACGAGCAGTACTTC	CASSMGKWVYEQYF
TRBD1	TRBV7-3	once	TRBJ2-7	TGTGCCAGCAGCTTAAACAGGGGACCCTACGAGCAGTACTTC	CASSLNRGPYEQYF
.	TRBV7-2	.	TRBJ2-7	TGTGCCAGCAGCTTATCCCGGGACCCAACCTACGAGCAGTACTTC	CASSLSRDPTYEQYF
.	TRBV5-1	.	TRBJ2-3	TGCGCCAGCAGCTTGGGAGGGGAAGGCACAGATACGCAGTATTTT	CASSLGGEGTDTQYF
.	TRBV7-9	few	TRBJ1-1	TGTGCCAGCAGCCCCCTGGGGGGGGCGAACACTGAAGCTTTCTTT	CASSPLGGANTEAFF
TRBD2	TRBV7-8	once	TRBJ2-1	TGTGCCAGCAGGGATACATTAGCGGGACTTGAGCAGTTCTTC	CASRDTLAGLEQFF
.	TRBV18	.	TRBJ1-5	TGTGCCAGCTCACCACAGGGCGTCAGCAATCAGCCCCAGCATTTT	CASSPQGVSNQPQHF
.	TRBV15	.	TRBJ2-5	TGTGCCACTAACAGGGAATACCAAGAGACCCAGTACTTC	CATNREYQETQYF
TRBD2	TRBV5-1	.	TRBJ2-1	TGCGCCAGCAGCTTGCAAGGGCGGGAGAATGAGCAGTTCTTC	CASSLQGRENEQFF
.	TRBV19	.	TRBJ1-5	TGTGCCAGTAGTATTGGTCTGCAGCCCCAGCATTTT	CASSIGLQPQHF
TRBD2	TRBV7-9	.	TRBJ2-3	TGTGCCAGCAGCTTACTAGCGGGGGGGCCCACAGATACGCAGTATTTT	CASSLLAGGPTDTQYF
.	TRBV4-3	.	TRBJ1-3	TGCGCCAGCAGCCAAGATGTAACGGACGGGGACACCATATATTTT	CASSQDVTDGDTIYF
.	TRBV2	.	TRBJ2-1	TGTGCCAGCACCATAACTGGAGGGGGGGTCAGGCATGAGCAGTTCTTC	CASTITGGGVRHEQFF
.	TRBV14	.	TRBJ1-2	TGTGCCAGCAGCCAAGATTTAGCTAACTATGGCTACACCTTC	CASSQDLANYGYTF
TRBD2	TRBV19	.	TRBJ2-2	TGTGCCAGTAAAGGGACTAGCGGGTCGGTCGGGGAGCTGTTTTTT	CASKGTSGSVGELFF
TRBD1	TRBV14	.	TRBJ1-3	TGTGCCAGCAGCCAGAGGGACAGTCGCTCTGGAAACACCATATATTTT	CASSQRDSRSGNTIYF
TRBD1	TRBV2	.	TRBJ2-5	TGTGCCAGCAGGAGGGGGCTTCAAGAGACCCAGTACTTC	CASRRGLQETQYF
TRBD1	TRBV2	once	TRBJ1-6	TGTGCCAGCAGCGGCGAGACAGGGGATAATTCACCCCTCCACTTT	CASSGETGDNSPLHF
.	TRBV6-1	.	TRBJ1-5	TGTGCCAGCAGACCAGGTCTGACGGTTCAGCCCCAGCATTTT	CASRPGLTVQPQHF
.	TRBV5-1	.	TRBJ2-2	TGCGCCAGCAGCCGAACCCTGGAGGGCGGGGAGCTGTTTTTT	CASSRTLEGGELFF
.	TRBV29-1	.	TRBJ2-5	TGCAGCGTTGAAGTAGGTCAAGAGACCCAGTACTTC	CSVEVGQETQYF
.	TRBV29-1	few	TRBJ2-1	TGCAGCGTTCGGAGACTAGGGGATGAGCAGTTCTTC	CSVRRLGDEQFF
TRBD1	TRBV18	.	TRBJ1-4	TGTGCCAGCTCACCTCAGGGGGCCAATGAAAAACTGTTTTTT	CASSPQGANEKLFF
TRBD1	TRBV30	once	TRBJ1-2	TGTGCCTGGAAACACAACAGGGGCTATGGCTACACCTTC	CAWKHNRGYGYTF
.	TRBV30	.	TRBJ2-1	TGTGCCTGGAGTAGGGGGGGGCCGGGACTCTACAATGAGCAGTTCTTC	CAWSRGGPGLYNEQFF